Included here is one TCR beta chain sequence, with context. Cohorts were assigned according to the clinical history that participants reported. The data stem from a study of blood T cell repertoires in COVID-19. As for the study in general: Donors in the United States, Italy and Spain gave samples during acute or convalescent COVID-19.

In the original analysis: Reference gene primer amplification in the assay estimated nucleated cell counts. Method: immunoSEQ multiplex PCR; TCRdb's copy keeps in-frame clones and lacks some. The V and J calls and the clone size are those of that table, but D and trimming were determined from the DNA. The repertoire holds under 250,000 clones, with 85% as singletons. The sample comprised PBMCs or T cells enriched from blood (not recorded which). This TCR was recovered from a woman aged 45-59 years with acute COVID-19.

In nucleotides, the CDR3 is TGTGCCAGTAGTACCGGGACAGGGAAACCTGAAGCTTTCTTT. It yields the protein CASSTGTGKPEAFF. The genes are TRBV19 and TRBJ1-1, with 9 bases matching TRBD1. The CDR3 has 14 amino acids. Germline V lookup: CDR1 LNHDA, CDR2 SQIVND (reference sequence). V lost 4 bases and J lost 6; bases outside the gene matches: 6.